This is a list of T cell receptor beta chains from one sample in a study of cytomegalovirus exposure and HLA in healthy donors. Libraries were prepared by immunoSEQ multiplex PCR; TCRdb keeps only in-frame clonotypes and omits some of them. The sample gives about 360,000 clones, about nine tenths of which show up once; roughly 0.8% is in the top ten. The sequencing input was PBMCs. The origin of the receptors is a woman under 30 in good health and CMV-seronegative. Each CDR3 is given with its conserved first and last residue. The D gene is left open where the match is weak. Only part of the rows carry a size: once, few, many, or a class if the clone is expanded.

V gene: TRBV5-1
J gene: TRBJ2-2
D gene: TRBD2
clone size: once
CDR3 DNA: TGCGCCAGCAGCTTTACGAGCGGGGGATGGACCGGGGAGCTGTTTTTT
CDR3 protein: CASSFTSGGWTGELFF

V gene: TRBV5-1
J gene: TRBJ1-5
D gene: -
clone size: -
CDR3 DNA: TGCGCCAGCAGCATAACACCCGATCAGCCCCAGCATTTT
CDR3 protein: CASSITPDQPQHF

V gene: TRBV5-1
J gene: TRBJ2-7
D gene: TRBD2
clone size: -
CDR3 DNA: TGCGCCAGCAGCTTGGTTCGAGGTCCGGGACTAGCAGTCGAGCAGTACTTC
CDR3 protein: CASSLVRGPGLAVEQYF

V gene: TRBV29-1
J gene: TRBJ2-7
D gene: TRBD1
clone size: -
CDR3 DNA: TGCAGCGTAAAACAGGGGAGCGAGCAGTACTTC
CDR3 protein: CSVKQGSEQYF

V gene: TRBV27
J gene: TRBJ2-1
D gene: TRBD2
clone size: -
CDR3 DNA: TGTGCCAGCAGTTTTAGCGGGACTACAGCTGAGCAGTTCTTC
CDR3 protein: CASSFSGTTAEQFF

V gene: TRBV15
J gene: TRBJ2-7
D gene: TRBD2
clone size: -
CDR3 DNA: TGTGCCACCAGCAGAGATCGGGAGGGTTTGGAGCAGTACTTC
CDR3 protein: CATSRDREGLEQYF

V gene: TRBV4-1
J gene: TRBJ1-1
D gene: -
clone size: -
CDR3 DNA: TGCGCCAGCAGCCCAGCAGGACGGACTACTGAAGCTTTCTTT
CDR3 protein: CASSPAGRTTEAFF

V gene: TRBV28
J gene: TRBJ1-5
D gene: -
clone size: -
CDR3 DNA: TGTGCCAGCAGTTCAGGGGTTCAGCCCCAGCATTTT
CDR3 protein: CASSSGVQPQHF

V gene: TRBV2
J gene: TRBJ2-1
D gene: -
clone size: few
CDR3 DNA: TGTGCCAGCAGTGGGTTACAGGGTAGCTCCTACAATGAGCAGTTCTTC
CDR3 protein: CASSGLQGSSYNEQFF

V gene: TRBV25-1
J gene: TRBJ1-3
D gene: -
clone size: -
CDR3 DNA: TGTGCCAGCAGTCGCGGCTCTGGAAACACCATATATTTT
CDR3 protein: CASSRGSGNTIYF

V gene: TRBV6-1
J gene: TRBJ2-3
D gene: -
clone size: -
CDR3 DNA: TGTGCCAGCAGGAAACAGGGGGGGCCAGATACGCAGTATTTT
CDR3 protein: CASRKQGGPDTQYF

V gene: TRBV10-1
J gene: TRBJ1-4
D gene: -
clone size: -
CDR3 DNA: TGCGCCAGCAGCCCCAACTCGGGTGAAAAACTGTTTTTT
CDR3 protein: CASSPNSGEKLFF

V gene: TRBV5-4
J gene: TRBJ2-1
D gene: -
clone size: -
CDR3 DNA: TGTGCCAGCAGCTTGCAGGCAGACGTGGCCTACAATGAGCAGTTCTTC
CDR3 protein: CASSLQADVAYNEQFF

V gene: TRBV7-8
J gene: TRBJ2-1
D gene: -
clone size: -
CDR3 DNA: TGTGCCAGCAGCTTAGAACGGCAGGGGCCGTCGCAGTTCTTC
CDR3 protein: CASSLERQGPSQFF

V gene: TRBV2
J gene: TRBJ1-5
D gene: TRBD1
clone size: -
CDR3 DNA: TGTGCCAGCAGTCTAGACAGGGGTAGCAATCAGCCCCAGCATTTT
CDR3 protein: CASSLDRGSNQPQHF

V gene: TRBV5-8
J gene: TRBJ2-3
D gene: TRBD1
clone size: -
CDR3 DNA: TGTGCCAGCAGCCTGGACAGGGGGAGCACAGATACGCAGTATTTT
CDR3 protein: CASSLDRGSTDTQYF

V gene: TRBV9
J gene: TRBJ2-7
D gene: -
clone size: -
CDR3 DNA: TGTGCCAGCAGTCTGGGTTTGGCGACTCCTCTGGACGAGCAGTACTTC
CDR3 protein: CASSLGLATPLDEQYF

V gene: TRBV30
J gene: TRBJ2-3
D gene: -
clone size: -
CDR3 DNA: TGTGCCTGGAGCCGAGTGCGGAGCGCAGATACGCAGTATTTT
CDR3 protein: CAWSRVRSADTQYF

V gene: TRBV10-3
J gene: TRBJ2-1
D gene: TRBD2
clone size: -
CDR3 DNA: TGTGCCATCAGTGGGGGATTAGCGGGGGTCTACAATGAGCAGTTCTTC
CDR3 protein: CAISGGLAGVYNEQFF

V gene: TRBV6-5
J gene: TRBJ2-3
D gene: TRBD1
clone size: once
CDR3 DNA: TGTGCCAGCAGTTACTCGGGACAGGGGGCTGAGGGTACGCAGTATTTT
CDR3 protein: CASSYSGQGAEGTQYF

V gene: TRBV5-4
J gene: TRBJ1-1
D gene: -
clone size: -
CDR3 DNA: TGTGCCAGCAGCTTGGTTACGGTGAACACTGAAGCTTTCTTT
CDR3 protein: CASSLVTVNTEAFF

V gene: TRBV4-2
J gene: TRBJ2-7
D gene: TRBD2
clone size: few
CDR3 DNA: TGTGCCAGCAGCCAACGACTAGCGGGACTAACCTACGAGCAGTACTTC
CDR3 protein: CASSQRLAGLTYEQYF

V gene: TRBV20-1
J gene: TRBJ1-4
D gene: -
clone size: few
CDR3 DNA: TGCAGTGCCCAGGATCTGTTTTTT
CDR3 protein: CSAQDLFF

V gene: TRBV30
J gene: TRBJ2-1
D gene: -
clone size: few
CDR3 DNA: TGTGCCTGGATGGAGGGGTCCTACAATGAGCAGTTCTTC
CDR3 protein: CAWMEGSYNEQFF

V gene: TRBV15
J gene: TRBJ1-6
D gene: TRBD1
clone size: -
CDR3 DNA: TGTGCCACCAGCAGGGACGGACAGGTAACGGGTGATTCACCCCTCCACTTT
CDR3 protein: CATSRDGQVTGDSPLHF

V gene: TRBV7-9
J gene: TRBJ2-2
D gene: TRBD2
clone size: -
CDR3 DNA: TGTGCCAGCAGCCGTGCGGGGGGCTCTGGCGGGGAGCTGTTTTTT
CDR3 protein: CASSRAGGSGGELFF

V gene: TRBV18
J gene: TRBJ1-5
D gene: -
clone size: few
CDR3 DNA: TGTGCCAGCTCGCCCGACGGGGACAATCAGCCCCAGCATTTT
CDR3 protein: CASSPDGDNQPQHF

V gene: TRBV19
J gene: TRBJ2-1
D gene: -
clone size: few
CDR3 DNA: TGTGCCAGTAGTATGAGTGGGGCCACCTACAATGAGCAGTTCTTC
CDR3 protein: CASSMSGATYNEQFF

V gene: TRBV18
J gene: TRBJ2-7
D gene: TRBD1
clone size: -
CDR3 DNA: TGTGCCAGCTCACCATGGGAGACAGGGTCCGAGCAGTACTTC
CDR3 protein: CASSPWETGSEQYF

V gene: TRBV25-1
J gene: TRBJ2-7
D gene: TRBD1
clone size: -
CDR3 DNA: TGTGCCAGCGGAAACAGGGGCTCCTACGAGCAGTACTTC
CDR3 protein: CASGNRGSYEQYF

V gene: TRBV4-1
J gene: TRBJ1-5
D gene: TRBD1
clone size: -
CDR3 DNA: TGCGCCAGCAGCTTAATGGACAGGAACAATCAGCCCCAGCATTTT
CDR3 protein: CASSLMDRNNQPQHF

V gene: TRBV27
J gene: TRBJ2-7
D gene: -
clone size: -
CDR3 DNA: TGTGCCACCCAGGGGTCGGGACTACGCTACGAGCAGTACTTC
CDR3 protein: CATQGSGLRYEQYF

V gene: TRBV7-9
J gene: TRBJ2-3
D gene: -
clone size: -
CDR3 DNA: TGTGCCAGCAGCGGGGGGGGCTCCCCAGATACGCAGTATTTT
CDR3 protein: CASSGGGSPDTQYF

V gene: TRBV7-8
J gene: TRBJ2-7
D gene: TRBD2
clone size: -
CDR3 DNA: TGTGCCAGCAGCCCCATAGCGGGGGGAACCTACGAGCAGTACTTC
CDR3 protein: CASSPIAGGTYEQYF

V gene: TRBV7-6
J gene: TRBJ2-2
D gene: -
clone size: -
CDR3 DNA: TGTGCCAGCAGCCCCCGAGCGGCCGGGGAGCTGTTTTTT
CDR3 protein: CASSPRAAGELFF

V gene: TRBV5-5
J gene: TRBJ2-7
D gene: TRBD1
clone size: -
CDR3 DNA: TGTGCCAGCAGCTTGGTGGGGACAGCATATACCTCCTACGAGCAGTACTTC
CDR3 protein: CASSLVGTAYTSYEQYF

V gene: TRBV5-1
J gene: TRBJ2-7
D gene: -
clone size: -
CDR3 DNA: TGCGCCAGCAGCGGACCCGACCGGGGAGTTACTTACGAGCAGTACTTC
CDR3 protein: CASSGPDRGVTYEQYF

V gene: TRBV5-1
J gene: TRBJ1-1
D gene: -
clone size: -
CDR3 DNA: TGCGCCAGCAGCTTCGCGGGGATGAACACTGAAGCTTTCTTT
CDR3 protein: CASSFAGMNTEAFF

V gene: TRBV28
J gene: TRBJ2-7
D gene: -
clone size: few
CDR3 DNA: TGTGCCAGCAGTCCTAACTACGAGCAGTACTTC
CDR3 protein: CASSPNYEQYF

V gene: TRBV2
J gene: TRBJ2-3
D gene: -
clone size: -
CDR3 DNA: TGTGCCAGCAGTATCGGGAGTTCAGATACGCAGTATTTT
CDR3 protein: CASSIGSSDTQYF

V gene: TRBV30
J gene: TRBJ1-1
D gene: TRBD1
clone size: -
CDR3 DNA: TGTGCCTGGATCACTGGGGCAGGGGGCGAAAGGGCCACTGAAGCTTTCTTT
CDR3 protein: CAWITGAGGERATEAFF